This T cell receptor (beta chain) was obtained from a study of T cells in localized non-small cell lung cancer. Study-level results: Uninvolved adjacent lung showed peak T cell clonality, exceeding tumor. Heterogeneity within the tumor remains possible, as just one region underwent sequencing.

Assay: immunoSEQ multiplex PCR; the TCRdb copy retains only in-frame clones and omits some. Here the sample spans under 70,000 clones, roughly 90% being singletons. As for this clone: The target antigen is unknown.

Sequences were derived from peripheral blood, sampled before any cancer treatment. This sequence originates from a woman aged 35-75 years with stage I lung adenocarcinoma.

The CDR3 protein is CASTHGGEVYF. The CDR3 DNA reads as TGTGCCAGCACCCACGGCGGGGAGGTGTACTTC. The chain links TRBV27 to TRBJ2-7; possible D gene TRBD2, 6 bases. Germline-derived CDR1 and CDR2 are MNHEY and SMNVEV (reference sequence). V lost 7 bases, J lost 12 bases, and 16 bases lay in between. The CDR3 runs 11 residues.